This record concerns one TCR beta chain sequence. Its antigen is currently unknown. The data were obtained in a study of T cell responses to AZD1222 COVID-19 vaccine. Study findings and constraints: Repertoires were collected only later (after the peak T cell response had occurred). The sample set comprised mostly white British donors with more females, and clonal diversity was possibly underestimated.

Second-dose intervals of approximately 4 or approximately 12 weeks were pooled. The V gene's germline CDR1 is SGHNT and CDR2 YENEEA. This CDR3 contains 15 residues. Trimming took off 6 bases at V and 5 bases at J, with 16 bases between the two ends. Only in-frame clones appear in the TCRdb table, and some are missing; sequencing was by immunoSEQ multiplex PCR. The profile shows 100,000 to 150,000 clones, around 89% of them singletons. The TCR originated in an adult who received the AZD1222 COVID-19 vaccine. This chain links TRBV11-3 with TRBJ2-2; a possible D gene is TRBD1 (5 bases). Sample: peripheral blood, taken 28 days after the second AZD1222 dose. For the CDR3, the DNA is TGTGCCAGCAGACTGACAGTGACCCTGACCGGGGAGCTGTTTTTT. It is translated as CASRLTVTLTGELFF.